Included here is one T cell receptor (beta chain) sequence, with context. Its cognate antigen is unknown. Amplification used 52 TRBV primers and 13 TRBJ primers. Sequencing used immunoSEQ multiplex PCR; TCRdb keeps in-frame clones, though not all of them. The sample has 32,000 or so clones; 85% to 95% are singletons. The data originate from a study of regulatory T cells. Whole-study results and caveats: Hydrophobic residues at CDR3 positions 6 and 7 were enriched in conventional CD4+ T cells of CD3G-deficient patients.

Autoimmunity was present in every CD3G-deficient patient, worse in two. At testing, patients were 2 to 39 years old, with reduced naive and increased memory T-cell proportions. Germline CDR1 and CDR2: SGHNT and YYREEE (reference sequence). V was trimmed by 5 bases and J by 7 bases, leaving 15 bases between them. CDR3 length: 14 amino acids. The receptor's source is a person aged 18 to 35 with CD3G deficiency. Sequencing was carried out using conventional CD4+ T cells sorted from blood. V gene TRBV5-4 combines with J gene TRBJ2-2; perhaps D is TRBD1 or TRBD2 (5 bases each). The CDR3 loop reads CASSLKWGIGELFF. The CDR3 nucleotides read TGTGCCAGCAGTTTAAAATGGGGGATCGGGGAGCTGTTTTTT.